The 21 T cell receptor beta chains below come from one sample, sequenced in a study of OX40 agonist ivuxolimab in advanced cancers. Sequenced by immunoSEQ multiplex PCR; TCRdb stores in-frame clones only, minus some. The table includes about 120,000 clones, 80% to 90% detected once. The specimen comprised CD4+ or CD8+ T cells sorted from blood, sampled in a trial of the OX40 agonist ivuxolimab. The source is an adult with an advanced solid tumor such as melanoma, head and neck, liver or kidney cancer.

The chain recombines TRBV2 with TRBJ1-5; D is unclear. CDR3 length: 13 amino acids. The germline gives CDR1 SNHLY, CDR2 FYNNEI. Between the trimmed V and J ends, which lost 7 bases and 7 bases, there was a span of 14 bases. The CDR3 loop reads CASTEVRFQPQHF. DNA of the CDR3: TGTGCCAGCACCGAGGTGAGATTCCAGCCCCAGCATTTT.

The V call is TRBV7-3, the J call TRBJ2-1, with 10 bases that match TRBD1. This CDR3 region has 15 residues. J lost 5 bases, V lost 5 bases, and 6 bases had no gene match. Looked up from germline, CDR1 is SGHTA and CDR2 is FQGTGA. The DNA for the CDR3 is TGTGCCAGCAGCCGGGACAGGGGCAGAGACAATGAGCAGTTCTTC. Translation gives CASSRDRGRDNEQFF.

The chain carries TRBV4-1 and TRBJ1-5; D perhaps matches TRBD1 (6 bases). The CDR3 consists of 15 residues. Germline values: CDR1 MGHRA, CDR2 YSYEKL. Trimming removed 1 base at V and 3 bases at J, with 10 bases between. The CDR3 bases are TGCGCCAGCAGCCAAGTGGGGGGCTCCAATCAGCCCCAGCATTTT. Its translation is CASSQVGGSNQPQHF.

J is TRBJ2-3 and V is TRBV5-4; 7 nucleotides line up with TRBD2. The CDR3 loop spans 16 amino acids. The V and J ends lost 0 bases and 1 base, in that order; junction bases with no gene match: 5. CDR1 and CDR2 (germline): SGHNT, YYREEE (reference sequence). CDR3 in amino acids: CASSLGRGDRTDTQYF. The CDR3 DNA follows: TGTGCCAGCAGCTTGGGTCGGGGGGACCGCACAGATACGCAGTATTTT.

The chain is built from TRBV28 and TRBJ2-4; no firm D call. The CDR3 runs 13 residues. Germline CDR1 reads MDHEN; CDR2 reads SYDVKM. Trimming took off 6 bases at V and 3 bases at J, with 9 bases between the two ends. The DNA of the CDR3 is TGTGCCAGCAGCCCAGAGCACAAAAACATTCAGTACTTC. It encodes CASSPEHKNIQYF. Supplemented by reference TRBV28 and TRBJ2-4, the full variable domain reads DVKVTQSSRYLVKRTGEKVFLECVQDMDHENMFWYRQDPGLGLRLIYFSYDVKMKEKGDIPEGYSVSREKKERFSLILESASTNQTSMYLCASSPEHKNIQYFGAGTRLSVL.

V usage is TRBV27 and J usage is TRBJ1-6; D is ambiguous. V gave up 4 bases and J gave up 7 bases, with 17 bases separating them. CDR1 MNHEY and CDR2 SMNVEV come from the germline V gene (reference sequence). This CDR3 region has 16 residues. The CDR3 protein is CASSSVPQVRNSPLHF. The CDR3 DNA sequence: TGTGCCAGCAGTTCCGTCCCCCAGGTCCGGAATTCACCCCTCCACTTT.

J is TRBJ2-7 and V is TRBV18; TRBD1 agrees at 8 bases. Germline V gene sequence: CDR1 KGHSH, CDR2 LQKENI. There are 14 residues in the CDR3. J gave up 5 bases and V 3 bases, and 6 bases lay outside the gene matches. CDR3 coding DNA: TGTGCCAGCTCACCTAGGACAGGGACCGACGAGCAGTACTTC. The encoded protein is CASSPRTGTDEQYF.

V is TRBV2 and J is TRBJ2-5, with D possibly being TRBD1 or TRBD2 (6 bases each). V was shortened by 9 bases and J by 1 base, with 15 bases between the two germline ends. The CDR3 has 14 amino acids. Germline assignment: CDR1 SNHLY and CDR2 FYNNEI. Here the CDR3 DNA reads TGTGCCAGTAACAAATGGGGGGCCCAAGAGACCCAGTACTTC. Translating it yields CASNKWGAQETQYF.

The chain carries TRBV28 and TRBJ2-2; D remains ambiguous. The V end lost 5 bases, the J end lost 0 bases, and 10 bases lay between the germline ends. The CDR3 extends over 15 amino acids. Germline-derived CDR1 and CDR2 are MDHEN and SYDVKM. DNA for the CDR3: TGTGCCAGCAGTCCCGCTAGAGCGAACACCGGGGAGCTGTTTTTT. Translated, it gives CASSPARANTGELFF.

A single count supports this clone. The chain uses TRBV6-1 and TRBJ1-2; D is possibly TRBD1 (6 bases). CDR1 and CDR2 from the germline V gene are MNHNS and SASEGT. V was cut by 2 bases and J by 4 bases, with 14 bases left in between. The CDR3 is 15 residues long. The CDR3 DNA sequence: TGTGCCAGCAGTGAAAGTACAGGGACGGGCTATGGCTACACCTTC. Protein: CASSESTGTGYGYTF.

The J gene is TRBJ1-3, the V gene TRBV30; D unclear. V gave up 4 bases and J gave up 2 bases, with 9 bases separating them. The CDR3 loop spans 13 amino acids. From germline, CDR1 is GTSNPN and CDR2 SVGIG (reference sequence). The CDR3 bases are TGTGCCTGGACCAGCCTCCCTGGAAACACCATATATTTT. Its protein product is CAWTSLPGNTIYF.

This rearrangement joins TRBV4-2 to TRBJ1-1, with TRBD1 identical over 8 bases. CDR1 and CDR2 from the germline V gene are LGHNA and YNFKEQ. The length of the CDR3 is 15 residues. After removal of 1 base from V and 4 bases from J, the junction contained 5 bases not matched to a gene. The chain's CDR3 is CASSQVGTGGTEAFF. The CDR3 DNA sequence: TGTGCCAGCAGCCAAGTCGGGACAGGAGGCACTGAAGCTTTCTTT.

In DNA form, the CDR3 reads TGTGCCAGCAGTTTACCAGGGGCCCTCTCCTACGAGCAGTACTTC. Encoded protein: CASSLPGALSYEQYF. The chain recombines TRBV27 with TRBJ2-7, with a weak D call TRBD1 (6 bases). This CDR3 spans 15 amino acids. The V end was cut by 2 bases, the J end by 0 bases, with 11 bases between. Germline V CDR1 and CDR2: MNHEY, SMNVEV (reference sequence).

This rearrangement joins TRBV25-1 to TRBJ1-6, with D possibly TRBD1 on 5 matching bases. CDR3 length equals 13 residues. CDR1 and CDR2 from the germline V gene are MGHDK and SYGVNS. Trimming removed 4 bases from V and 7 bases from J, with 8 bases in between. The CDR3 loop reads CASSGQSNSPLHF. CDR3 bases: TGTGCCAGCAGTGGACAGTCGAATTCACCCCTCCACTTT.

The chain joins TRBV11-2 to TRBJ2-2, with 7 bases aligning to TRBD2. Germline V gene data show CDR1 as SGHAT and CDR2 as FQNNGV. J was trimmed by 8 bases and V by 8 bases; bases with no gene match: 2. The CDR3 totals 11 residues. In nucleotides, the CDR3 is TGTGCCAGCGGGGGGGTAGGGGAGCTGTTTTTT. It translates to CASGGVGELFF.

This chain links TRBV19 with TRBJ1-5; 8 positions agree with TRBD1. From germline, CDR1 is LNHDA and CDR2 SQIVND (reference sequence). CDR3 length: 14 residues. V lost 7 bases, J lost 2 bases, and 4 bases stayed unmatched. CDR3 amino acids: CASTDRGGNQPQHF. DNA for the CDR3: TGTGCCAGTACCGACAGGGGCGGCAATCAGCCCCAGCATTTT.

The V gene is TRBV2, the J gene TRBJ1-5; possible D gene TRBD1, 5 bases. The CDR3 loop spans 16 amino acids. V gave up 8 bases and J gave up 1 base, with 18 bases separating them. Germline V gives CDR1 SNHLY, CDR2 FYNNEI. Here the CDR3 reads CASRDPGPPSNQPQHF. For the CDR3, the DNA is TGTGCCAGCCGCGATCCGGGACCCCCGAGCAATCAGCCCCAGCATTTT.

As regards this clone: A junction end diverges from the germline sequence, so it may reflect a read error. The chain employs TRBV7-9 and TRBJ1-1; D unclear. The CDR3 has 11 amino acids. Germline loops: CDR1 SEHNR, CDR2 FQNEAQ (reference sequence). The CDR3 nucleotides read TGTGCCAGCAGCCAGGACGTACCCCCGGGCTTT. As protein: CASSQDVPPGF.

V gene TRBV7-2 combines with J gene TRBJ2-7, with 7 bases matching TRBD2. The germline V gene has CDR1 SGHTA and CDR2 FQGNSA. The CDR3 is 16 residues long. The J segment lost 7 bases and the V segment lost 3 bases, leaving 15 bases of the junction unmatched. The CDR3 protein is CASSLAAFVGGEEQYF. The DNA of the CDR3 is TGTGCCAGCAGCTTGGCGGCGTTTGTGGGGGGGGAGGAGCAGTACTTC.

The V gene is TRBV29-1, the J gene TRBJ1-1; unclear D gene. The germline V and J ends were trimmed by 4 bases and 7 bases, with 13 bases remaining between them. This CDR3 comprises 12 residues. Germline V gene sequence: CDR1 SQVTM, CDR2 ANQGSEA. The CDR3: CSVAAGRLEAFF. As DNA, the CDR3 is TGCAGCGTTGCTGCTGGACGTCTTGAAGCTTTCTTT.

The rearrangement joins TRBV18 to TRBJ2-3; 12 nucleotides match TRBD1. The germline CDR1 and CDR2 sequences are KGHSH and LQKENI. The CDR3 extends over 16 amino acids. Unmatched junction bases numbered 3, after V lost 0 bases and J lost 5 bases. The CDR3 is CASSPPGQGAGDTQYF. CDR3 bases: TGTGCCAGCTCACCACCGGGACAGGGGGCTGGAGATACGCAGTATTTT.